This T cell receptor (beta chain) was sequenced in a study of tumor-infiltrating lymphocytes in primary liver carcinoma. CDR1 and CDR2 from the germline V gene are LGHNA and YSLEER. Trimming took 3 bases from V and 0 from J, leaving 17 bases between them. The CDR3 extends over 18 amino acids. Each 20-30 mg portion of unsorted bulk tissue served as the source for co-extraction of RNA and DNA. The investigators made TCR beta cDNA from 400 to 500 ng total RNA, using a constant-region primer. Three nested multiplex PCR rounds, a slightly modified ARM-PCR, produced the libraries for TCR beta. It was with TRBV1-TRBV30 forward primers and a C-beta reverse primer that the first two PCR rounds were run, at around 11 cycles each. A single record per CDR3 protein comes from TCRdb applying MiXCR to the multiplex PCR reads. The data contain about 210,000 distinct CDR3 sequences, around four fifths of them singletons.

The specimen sequenced was tumor tissue from primary liver carcinoma. This TCR was recovered from a man in his forties with primary liver carcinoma and hepatitis B virus infection. V and J are TRBV4-3 and TRBJ2-2; D tentatively reads TRBD1 or TRBD2 (5 bases each). The CDR3 protein is CASSHTTSGHTNTGELFF. CDR3 DNA: TGCGCCAGCAGCCATACCACTAGTGGACATACGAACACCGGGGAGCTGTTTTTT.